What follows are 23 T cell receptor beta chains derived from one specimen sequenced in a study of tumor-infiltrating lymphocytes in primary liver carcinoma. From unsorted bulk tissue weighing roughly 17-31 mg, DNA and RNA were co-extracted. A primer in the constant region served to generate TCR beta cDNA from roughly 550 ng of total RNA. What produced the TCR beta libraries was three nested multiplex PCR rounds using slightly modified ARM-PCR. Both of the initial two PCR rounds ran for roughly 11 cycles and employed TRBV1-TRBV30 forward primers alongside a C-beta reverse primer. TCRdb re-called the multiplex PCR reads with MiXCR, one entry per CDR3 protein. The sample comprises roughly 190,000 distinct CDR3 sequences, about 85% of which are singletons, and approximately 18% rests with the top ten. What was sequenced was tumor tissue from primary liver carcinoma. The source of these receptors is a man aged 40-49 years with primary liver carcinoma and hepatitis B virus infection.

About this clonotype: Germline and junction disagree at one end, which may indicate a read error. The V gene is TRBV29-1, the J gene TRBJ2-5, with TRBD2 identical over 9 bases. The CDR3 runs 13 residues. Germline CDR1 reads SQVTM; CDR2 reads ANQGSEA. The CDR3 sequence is CSVVAGVQETHYF. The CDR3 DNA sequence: TGCAGCGTTGTAGCGGGAGTGCAAGAGACCCACTACTTC.

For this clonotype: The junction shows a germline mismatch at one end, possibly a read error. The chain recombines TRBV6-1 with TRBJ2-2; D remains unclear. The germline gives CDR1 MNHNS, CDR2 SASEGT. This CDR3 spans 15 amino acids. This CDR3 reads CASSEWWWLAEELFF. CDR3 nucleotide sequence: TGTGCCAGCAGTGAATGGTGGTGGCTCGCCGAGGAGCTGTTTTTC.

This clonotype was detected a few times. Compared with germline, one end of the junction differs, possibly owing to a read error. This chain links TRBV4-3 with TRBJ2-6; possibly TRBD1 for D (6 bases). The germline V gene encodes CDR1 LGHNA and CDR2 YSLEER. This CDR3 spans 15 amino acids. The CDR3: CASSQGTPRANVLTF. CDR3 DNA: TGCGCCAGCAGCCAGGGGACACCTAGGGCCAACGTTCTGACTTTC.

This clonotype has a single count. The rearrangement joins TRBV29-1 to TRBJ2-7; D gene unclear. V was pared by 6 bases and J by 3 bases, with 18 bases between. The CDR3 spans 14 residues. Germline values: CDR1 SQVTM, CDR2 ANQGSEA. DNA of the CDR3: TGCAGCGTCACCCCGACGCTCTCATGCTACGAGCAGTACTTC. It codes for CSVTPTLSCYEQYF.

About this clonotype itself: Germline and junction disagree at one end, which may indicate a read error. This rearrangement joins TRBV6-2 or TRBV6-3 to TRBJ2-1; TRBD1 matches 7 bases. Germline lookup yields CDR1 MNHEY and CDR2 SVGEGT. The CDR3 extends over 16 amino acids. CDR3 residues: CPSSYPDRSSYNERFF. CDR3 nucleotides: TGTCCCAGCAGTTACCCGGACAGGAGCTCCTACAATGAGCGGTTCTTC.

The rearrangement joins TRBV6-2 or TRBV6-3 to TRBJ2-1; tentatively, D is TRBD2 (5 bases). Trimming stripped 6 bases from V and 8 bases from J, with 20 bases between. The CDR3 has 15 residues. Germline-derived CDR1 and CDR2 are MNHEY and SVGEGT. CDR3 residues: CASSPGSSFHDEQFF. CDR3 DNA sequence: TGTGCCAGCAGCCCTGGGTCTAGCTTCCACGATGAGCAGTTCTTC.

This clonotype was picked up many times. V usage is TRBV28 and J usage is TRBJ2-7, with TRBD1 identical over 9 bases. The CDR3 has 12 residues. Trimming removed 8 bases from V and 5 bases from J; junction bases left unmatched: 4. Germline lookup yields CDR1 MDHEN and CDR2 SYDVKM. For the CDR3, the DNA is TGTGCCAGCGTGGGACAGGGCCACGAGCAGTACTTC. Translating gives CASVGQGHEQYF.

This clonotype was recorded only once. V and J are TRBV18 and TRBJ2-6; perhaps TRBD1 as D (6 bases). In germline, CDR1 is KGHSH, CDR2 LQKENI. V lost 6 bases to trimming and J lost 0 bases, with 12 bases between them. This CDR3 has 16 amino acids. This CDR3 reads CASSTGLTSGANVLTF. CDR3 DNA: TGTGCCAGCTCCACAGGGCTTACCTCTGGGGCCAACGTCCTGACTTTC. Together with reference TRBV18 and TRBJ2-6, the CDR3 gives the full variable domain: NAGVMQNPRHLVRRRGQEARLRCSPMKGHSHVYWYRQLPEEGLKFMVYLQKENIIDESGMPKERFSAEFPKEGPSILRIQQVVRGDSAAYFCASSTGLTSGANVLTFGAGSRLTVL.

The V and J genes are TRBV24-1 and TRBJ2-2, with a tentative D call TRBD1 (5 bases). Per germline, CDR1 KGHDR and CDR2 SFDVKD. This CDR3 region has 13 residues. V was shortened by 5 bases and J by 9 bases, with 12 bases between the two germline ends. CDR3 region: CATSVRGTRELFF. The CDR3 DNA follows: TGTGCCACCAGTGTTAGGGGAACCAGGGAGCTGTTTTTT.

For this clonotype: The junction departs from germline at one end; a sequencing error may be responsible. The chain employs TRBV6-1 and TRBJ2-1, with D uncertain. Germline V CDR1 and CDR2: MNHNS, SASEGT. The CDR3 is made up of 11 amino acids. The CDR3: CANEILNEQFF. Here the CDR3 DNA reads TGTGCCAACGAGATCCTCAATGAGCAATTCTTC.

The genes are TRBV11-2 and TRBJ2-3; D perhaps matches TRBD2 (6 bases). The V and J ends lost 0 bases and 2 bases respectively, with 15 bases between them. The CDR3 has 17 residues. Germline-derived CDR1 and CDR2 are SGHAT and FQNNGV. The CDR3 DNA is TGTGCCAGCAGCTTAGATCCCCTGGGGGGTTACACAGATACGCAGTATTTT. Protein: CASSLDPLGGYTDTQYF.

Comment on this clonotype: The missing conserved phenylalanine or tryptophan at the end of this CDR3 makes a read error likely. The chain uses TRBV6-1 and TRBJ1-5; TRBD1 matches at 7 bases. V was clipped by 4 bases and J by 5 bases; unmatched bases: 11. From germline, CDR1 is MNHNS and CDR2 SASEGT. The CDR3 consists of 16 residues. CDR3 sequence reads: CASSGKGQGEHQPQHC. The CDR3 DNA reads TGTGCCAGCAGTGGAAAAGGGCAGGGGGAGCATCAGCCCCAGCATTGT.

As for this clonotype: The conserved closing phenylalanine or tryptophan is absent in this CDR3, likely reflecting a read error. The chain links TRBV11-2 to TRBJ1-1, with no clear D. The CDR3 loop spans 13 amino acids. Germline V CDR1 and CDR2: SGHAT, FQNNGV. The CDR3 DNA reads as TGTGCAAGCAGGAGGGAACAGAACACTGAAGCTTTCTCT. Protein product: CASRREQNTEAFS.

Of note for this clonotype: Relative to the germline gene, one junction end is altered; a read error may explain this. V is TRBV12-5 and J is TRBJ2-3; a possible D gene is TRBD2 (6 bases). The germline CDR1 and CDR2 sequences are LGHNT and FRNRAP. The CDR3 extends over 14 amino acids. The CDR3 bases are TGTGCTAATGCGGTCACAACTAGCACAGTTACGCAATATTTT. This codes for CANAVTTSTVTQYF.

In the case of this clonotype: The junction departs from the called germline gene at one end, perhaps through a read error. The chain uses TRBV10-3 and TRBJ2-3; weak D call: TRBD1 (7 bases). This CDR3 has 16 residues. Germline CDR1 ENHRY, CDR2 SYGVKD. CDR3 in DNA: TGTGCCATCAGTGTCGGGACAGAAACTAGCACAGATACGCAGTTTTTT. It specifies CAISVGTETSTDTQFF.

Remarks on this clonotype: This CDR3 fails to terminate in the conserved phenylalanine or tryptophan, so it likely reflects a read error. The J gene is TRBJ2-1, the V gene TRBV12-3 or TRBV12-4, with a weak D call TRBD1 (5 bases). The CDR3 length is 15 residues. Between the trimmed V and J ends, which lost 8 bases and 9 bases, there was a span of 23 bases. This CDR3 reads CASGPQTEFRSEQFL. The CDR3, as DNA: TGTGCCAGCGGTCCCCAGACAGAATTTAGGAGTGAGCAGTTCTTA.

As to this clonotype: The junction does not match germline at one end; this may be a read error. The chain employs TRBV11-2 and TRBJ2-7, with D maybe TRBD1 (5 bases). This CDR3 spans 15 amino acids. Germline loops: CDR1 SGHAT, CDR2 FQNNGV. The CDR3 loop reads CASSIDLRGSYEQYF. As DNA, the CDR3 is TGTGCCAGCAGCATAGATTTAAGGGGCTCCTACGAGCAGTACTTC. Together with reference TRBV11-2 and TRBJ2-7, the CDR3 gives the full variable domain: EAGVAQSPRYKIIEKRQSVAFWCNPISGHATLYWYQQILGQGPKLLIQFQNNGVVDDSQLPKDRFSAERLKGVDSTLKIQPAKLEDSAVYLCASSIDLRGSYEQYFGPGTRLTVT.

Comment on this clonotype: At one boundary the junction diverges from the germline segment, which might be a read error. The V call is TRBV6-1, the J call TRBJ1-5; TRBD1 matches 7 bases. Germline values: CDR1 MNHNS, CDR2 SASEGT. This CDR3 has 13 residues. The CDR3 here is CASNDRDDQPQHF. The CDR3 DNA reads TGCGCCAGCAACGACAGGGACGATCAGCCCCAGCATTTT.

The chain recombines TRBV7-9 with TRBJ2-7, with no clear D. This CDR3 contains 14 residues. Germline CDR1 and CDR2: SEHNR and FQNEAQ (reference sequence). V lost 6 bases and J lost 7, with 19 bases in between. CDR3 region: CASSTTGPPHEQYF. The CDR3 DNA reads TGTGCCAGCAGTACTACGGGCCCCCCACATGAGCAGTACTTC.

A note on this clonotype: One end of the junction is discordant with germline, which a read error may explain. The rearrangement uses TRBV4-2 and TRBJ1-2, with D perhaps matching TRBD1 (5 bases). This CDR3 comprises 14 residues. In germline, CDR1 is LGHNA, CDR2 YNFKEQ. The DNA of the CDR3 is TGTGCCAACAGCCAAGATCGAACAGGCTGGGGCTACACCTTT. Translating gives CANSQDRTGWGYTF.

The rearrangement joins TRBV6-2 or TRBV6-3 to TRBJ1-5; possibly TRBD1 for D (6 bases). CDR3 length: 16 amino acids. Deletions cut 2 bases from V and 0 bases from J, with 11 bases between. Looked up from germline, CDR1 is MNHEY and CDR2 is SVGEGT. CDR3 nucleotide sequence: TGTGCCAGCAGTTACCTACCGGACAGTAGCAATCAGCCCCAGCATTTT. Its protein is CASSYLPDSSNQPQHF.

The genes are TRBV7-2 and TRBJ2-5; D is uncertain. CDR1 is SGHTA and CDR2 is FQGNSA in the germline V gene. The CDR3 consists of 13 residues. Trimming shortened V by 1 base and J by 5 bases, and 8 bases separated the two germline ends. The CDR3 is CASSLGGSETQYF. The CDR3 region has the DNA TGTGCCAGCAGCTTAGGAGGTTCCGAGACCCAGTACTTC.

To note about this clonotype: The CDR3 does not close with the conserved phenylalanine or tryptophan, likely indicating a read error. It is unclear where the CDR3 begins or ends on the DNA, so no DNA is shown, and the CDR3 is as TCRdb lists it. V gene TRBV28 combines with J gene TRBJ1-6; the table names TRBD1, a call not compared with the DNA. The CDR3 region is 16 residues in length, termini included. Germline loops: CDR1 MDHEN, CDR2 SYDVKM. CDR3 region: CASSAPVQGRASPLQS.